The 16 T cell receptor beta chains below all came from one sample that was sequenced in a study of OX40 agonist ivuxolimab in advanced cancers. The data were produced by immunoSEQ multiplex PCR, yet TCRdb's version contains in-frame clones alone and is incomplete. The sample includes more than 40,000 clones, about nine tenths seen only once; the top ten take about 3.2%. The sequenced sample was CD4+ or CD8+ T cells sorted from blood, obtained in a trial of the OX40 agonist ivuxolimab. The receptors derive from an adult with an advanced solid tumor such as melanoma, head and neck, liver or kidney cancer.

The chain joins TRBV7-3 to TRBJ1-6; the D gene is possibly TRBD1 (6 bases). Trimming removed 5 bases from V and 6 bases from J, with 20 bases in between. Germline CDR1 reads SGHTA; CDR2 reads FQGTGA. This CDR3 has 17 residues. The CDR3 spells CASSQASNRDSNSPLHF. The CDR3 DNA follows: TGTGCCAGCAGCCAAGCTAGTAACAGGGATAGTAATTCACCCCTCCACTTT.

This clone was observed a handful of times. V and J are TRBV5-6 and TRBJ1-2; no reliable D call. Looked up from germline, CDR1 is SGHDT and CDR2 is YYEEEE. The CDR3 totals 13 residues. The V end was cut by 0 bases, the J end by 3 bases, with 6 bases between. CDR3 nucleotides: TGTGCCAGCAGCTTGGTACAGTACTATGGCTACACCTTC. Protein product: CASSLVQYYGYTF. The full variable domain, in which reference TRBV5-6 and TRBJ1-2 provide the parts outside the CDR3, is DAGVTQSPTHLIKTRGQQVTLRCSPKSGHDTVSWYQQALGQGPQFIFQYYEEEERQRGNFPDRFSGHQFPNYSSELNVNALLLGDSALYLCASSLVQYYGYTFGSGTRLTVV.

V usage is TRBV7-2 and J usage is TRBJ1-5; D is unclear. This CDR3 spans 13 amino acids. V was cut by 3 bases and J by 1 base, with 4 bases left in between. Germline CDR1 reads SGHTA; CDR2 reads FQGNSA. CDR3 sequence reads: CASSLESNQPQHF. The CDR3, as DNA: TGTGCCAGCAGCTTGGAGAGCAATCAGCCCCAGCATTTT. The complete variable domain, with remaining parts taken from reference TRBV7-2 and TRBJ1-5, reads GAGVSQSPSNKVTEKGKDVELRCDPISGHTALYWYRQSLGQGLEFLIYFQGNSAPDKSGLPSDRFSAERTGGSVSTLTIQRTQQEDSAVYLCASSLESNQPQHFGDGTRLSIL.

The CDR3 is CASSVDNGNTIYF. Here the CDR3 DNA reads TGTGCCAGCAGCGTAGATAATGGAAACACCATATATTTT. The chain links TRBV9 to TRBJ1-3, with no clear D. Germline assignment: CDR1 SGDLS and CDR2 YYNGEE. Deletions cut 0 bases from V and 3 bases from J, with 4 bases between. CDR3 length equals 13 residues.

The CDR3 protein is CASIGPPTYEQYF. The CDR3 nucleotides read TGTGCCAGCATAGGACCGCCGACCTACGAGCAGTACTTC. The J gene is TRBJ2-7, the V gene TRBV6-5; D unresolved. In germline, CDR1 is MNHEY, CDR2 SVGAGI. There are 13 residues in the CDR3. V lost 7 bases, J lost 2 bases, and 12 bases lay in between.

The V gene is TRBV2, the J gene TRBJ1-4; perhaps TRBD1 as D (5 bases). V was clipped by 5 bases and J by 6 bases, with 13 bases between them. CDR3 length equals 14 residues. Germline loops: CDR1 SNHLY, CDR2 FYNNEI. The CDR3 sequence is CASSRRDSDEKLFF. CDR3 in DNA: TGTGCCAGCAGTCGCCGGGACTCAGATGAAAAACTGTTTTTT.

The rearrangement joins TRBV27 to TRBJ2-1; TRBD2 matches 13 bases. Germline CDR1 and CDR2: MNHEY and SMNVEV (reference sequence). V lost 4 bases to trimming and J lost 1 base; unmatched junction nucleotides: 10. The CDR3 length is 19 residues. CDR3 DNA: TGTGCCAGCAGTTCAGCCCCCGGGACTAGCGGGACGTCCTACAATGAGCAGTTCTTC. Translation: CASSSAPGTSGTSYNEQFF.

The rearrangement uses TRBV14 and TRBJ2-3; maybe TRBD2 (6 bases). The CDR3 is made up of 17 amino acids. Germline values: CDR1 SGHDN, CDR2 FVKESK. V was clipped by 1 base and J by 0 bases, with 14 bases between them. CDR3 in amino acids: CASSQGVAASSTDTQYF. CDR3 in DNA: TGTGCCAGCAGCCAAGGAGTAGCGGCTTCTAGCACAGATACGCAGTATTTT.

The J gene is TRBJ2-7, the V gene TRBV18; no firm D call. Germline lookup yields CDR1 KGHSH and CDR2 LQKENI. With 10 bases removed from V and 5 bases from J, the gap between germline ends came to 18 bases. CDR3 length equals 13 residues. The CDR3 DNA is TGTGCCACCTCCCAAGGCAGGTCGGACGAGCAGTACTTC. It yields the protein CATSQGRSDEQYF.

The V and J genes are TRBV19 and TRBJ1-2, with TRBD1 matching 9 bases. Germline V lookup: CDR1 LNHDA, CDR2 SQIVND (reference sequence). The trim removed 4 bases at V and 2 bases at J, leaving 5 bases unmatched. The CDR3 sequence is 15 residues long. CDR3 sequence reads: CASSNGTGRNYGYTF. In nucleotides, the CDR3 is TGTGCCAGTAGTAACGGGACAGGGCGGAACTATGGCTACACCTTC. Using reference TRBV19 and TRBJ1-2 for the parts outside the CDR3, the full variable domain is DGGITQSPKYLFRKEGQNVTLSCEQNLNHDAMYWYRQDPGQGLRLIYYSQIVNDFQKGDIAEGYSVSREKKESFPLTVTSAQKNPTAFYLCASSNGTGRNYGYTFGSGTRLTVV.

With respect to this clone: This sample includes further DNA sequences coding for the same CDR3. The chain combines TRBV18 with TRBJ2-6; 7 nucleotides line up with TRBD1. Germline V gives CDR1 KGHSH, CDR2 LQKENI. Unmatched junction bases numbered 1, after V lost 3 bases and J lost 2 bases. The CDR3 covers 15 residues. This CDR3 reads CASSPDRAGANVLTF. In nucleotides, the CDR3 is TGTGCCAGCTCACCCGACAGGGCTGGGGCCAACGTCCTGACTTTC.

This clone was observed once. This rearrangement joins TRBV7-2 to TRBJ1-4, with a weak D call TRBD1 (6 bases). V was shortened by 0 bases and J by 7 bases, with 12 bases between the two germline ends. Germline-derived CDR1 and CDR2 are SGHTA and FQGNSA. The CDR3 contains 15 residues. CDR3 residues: CASSLAGGRGEKLFF. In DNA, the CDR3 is TGTGCCAGCAGCTTAGCCGGGGGGCGAGGTGAAAAACTGTTTTTT.

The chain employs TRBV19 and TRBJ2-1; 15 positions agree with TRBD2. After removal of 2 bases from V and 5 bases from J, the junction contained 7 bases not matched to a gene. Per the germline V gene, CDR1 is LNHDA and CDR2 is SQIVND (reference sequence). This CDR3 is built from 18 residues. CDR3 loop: CASSISSGLAGGHNEQFF. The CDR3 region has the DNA TGTGCCAGTAGTATATCCTCGGGACTAGCGGGAGGCCACAATGAGCAGTTCTTC.

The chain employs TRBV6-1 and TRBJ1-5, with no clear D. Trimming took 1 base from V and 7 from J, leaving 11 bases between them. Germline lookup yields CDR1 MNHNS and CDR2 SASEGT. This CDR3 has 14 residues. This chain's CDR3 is CASSEGRANQPQHF. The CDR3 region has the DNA TGTGCCAGCAGTGAAGGGAGGGCGAACCAGCCCCAGCATTTT.

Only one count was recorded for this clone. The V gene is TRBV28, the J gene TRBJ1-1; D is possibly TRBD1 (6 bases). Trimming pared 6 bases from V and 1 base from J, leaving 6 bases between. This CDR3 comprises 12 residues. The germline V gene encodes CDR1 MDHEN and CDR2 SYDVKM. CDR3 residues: CASRGANTEAFF. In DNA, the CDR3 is TGTGCCAGCAGGGGGGCGAACACTGAAGCTTTCTTT.

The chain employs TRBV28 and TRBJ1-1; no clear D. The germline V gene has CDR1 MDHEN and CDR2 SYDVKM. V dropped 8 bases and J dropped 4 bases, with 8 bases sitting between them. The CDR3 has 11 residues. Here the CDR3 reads CASLLGTEAFF. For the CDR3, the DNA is TGTGCCAGCCTCCTTGGCACTGAAGCTTTCTTT.